A selection of T cell receptor beta chains follows, all from one sample in a study of shared T cell receptors in the human thymus. Repertoires were generated with immunoSEQ multiplex PCR, while TCRdb's copy carries only in-frame clones and drops some. The table shows 630,000 or so clones, with more than 75% occurring only once. This same sample was also part of a study on human thymus T cells.

The sample consisted of thymocytes. The receptor set was obtained from a boy younger than two with a congenital heart defect. CDR3s include the opening cysteine and the closing phenylalanine or tryptophan. Fields, in order: clone size, D gene, V gene, J gene, CDR3 DNA, CDR3 protein. A D gene is named only where the DNA matches it firmly. Size values are once, few and many counts, or a class for expanded clones, and some rows have none.

>-|TRBD1|TRBV4-1|TRBJ2-7
TGCGCCAGCAGCCGATCTCCGGGACAGGGGATCTACGAGCAGTACTTC
CASSRSPGQGIYEQYF
>few|TRBD2|TRBV27|TRBJ2-7
TGTGCCAGCAGCCGACTAGCGGGGGGGAACTCCTACGAGCAGTACTTC
CASSRLAGGNSYEQYF
>-|-|TRBV21-1|TRBJ1-5
TGTGCCAGCAGCAAAGGTGAATACAGGGGGGGCAATCAGCCCCAGCATTTT
CASSKGEYRGGNQPQHF
>-|-|TRBV7-9|TRBJ1-3
TGTGCCAGCAGCTTAAGACCAGGCGGAAACACCATATATTTT
CASSLRPGGNTIYF
>few|TRBD1|TRBV9|TRBJ1-3
TGTGCCAGCAGCGATTTAATACCAGGGGGTCCTGGAAACACCATATATTTT
CASSDLIPGGPGNTIYF
>-|TRBD2|TRBV30|TRBJ2-3
TGTGCCTGGAGTAATTTAGCGGGGGAGCGGGATACGCAGTATTTT
CAWSNLAGERDTQYF
>-|-|TRBV27|TRBJ2-7
TGTGCCAGCAGTTTCCCAGGCTCCTACGAGCAGTACTTC
CASSFPGSYEQYF
>-|-|TRBV30|TRBJ1-2
TGTGCCTGGAGTGACAACGTTTACGGCTACACCTTC
CAWSDNVYGYTF
>-|TRBD1|TRBV14|TRBJ1-6
TGTGCCAGCAGCCAAGATTTAAAAGGGACAGGTGTATCACCCCTCCACTTT
CASSQDLKGTGVSPLHF
>-|TRBD2|TRBV6-5|TRBJ2-1
TGTGCCAGCAGTCGCCTAGCGGGGGGATACAATGAGCAGTTCTTC
CASSRLAGGYNEQFF
>-|TRBD2|TRBV30|TRBJ2-3
TGTGCCTGGAGTGTACTAGCGCGCCTCACAGATACGCAGTATTTT
CAWSVLARLTDTQYF
>-|TRBD1|TRBV5-1|TRBJ1-2
TGCGCCAGCAGCCTCACGGGGGACAGGGTTTATGGCTACACCTTC
CASSLTGDRVYGYTF
>-|-|TRBV27|TRBJ1-4
TGTGCCAGCAGTTTACGTGACAACCAGGCAACTAATGAAAAACTGTTTTTT
CASSLRDNQATNEKLFF
>once|-|TRBV28|TRBJ2-7
TGTGCCAGCAGGATACAGGACTCCTACGAGCAGTACTTC
CASRIQDSYEQYF
>few|TRBD2|TRBV4-1|TRBJ2-1
TGCGCCAGCAGCCGACCCGGGACTAGCTCCTACAATGAGCAGTTCTTC
CASSRPGTSSYNEQFF
>-|TRBD2|TRBV6-5|TRBJ2-7
TGTGCCAGCAGTTACTTGCGGGAGTTCCACGAGCAGTACTTC
CASSYLREFHEQYF
>-|-|TRBV28|TRBJ1-2
TGTGCCAGCAGTTTGGGATTAGGCAGGGCCTCTTACTATGGCTACACCTTC
CASSLGLGRASYYGYTF
>-|TRBD1|TRBV9|TRBJ2-5
TGTGCCAGCAGCCGAGACAGGGAAGAGACCCAGTACTTC
CASSRDREETQYF
>-|-|TRBV28|TRBJ1-5
TGTGCCAGCAGTTTCCCAGGGGCCCATTATCAGCCCCAGCATTTT
CASSFPGAHYQPQHF
>-|-|TRBV2|TRBJ1-5
TGTGCCAGCAGGGAACGACAGGCAGATCAGCCCCAGCATTTT
CASRERQADQPQHF
>-|-|TRBV27|TRBJ2-2
TGTGCCAGCGCGACCTTCGACAGCACCGGGGAGCTGTTTTTT
CASATFDSTGELFF
>-|-|TRBV28|TRBJ1-5
TGTGCCAGCAGTTTAAGGGGGTCACCTTATAGCAATCAGCCCCAGCATTTT
CASSLRGSPYSNQPQHF
>once|-|TRBV2|TRBJ2-7
TGTGCCAACGGGTCAGGGGCTTTGTTTTTTGAACACGAGCAGTACTTC
CANGSGALFFEHEQYF
>once|TRBD1|TRBV28|TRBJ2-2
TGTGCCAGCAGTTTGGGGACAGGGGCCCTCACGAACACCGGGGAGCTGTTTTTT
CASSLGTGALTNTGELFF
>once|TRBD1|TRBV11-2|TRBJ1-1
TGTGCCAGCAGCCAGGGACAGGGGGCGATGAACACTGAAGCTTTCTTT
CASSQGQGAMNTEAFF
>few|TRBD2|TRBV7-6|TRBJ2-5
TGTGCCAGCAGCCTCGGGACTAGCGGAGAAGAGACCCAGTACTTC
CASSLGTSGEETQYF
>-|-|TRBV6-1|TRBJ1-1
TGTGCCAGCAGTAGGGGGGGGTGGGACACTGAAGCTTTCTTT
CASSRGGWDTEAFF
>-|-|TRBV28|TRBJ1-2
TGTGCCAGCAGTTCCGCGGGAGGCCCACTCGGGGTCTACACCTTC
CASSSAGGPLGVYTF
>-|-|TRBV5-5|TRBJ1-5
TGTGCCAGCAGCTTGGAAGAACAGGGCCCAGATCAGCCCCAGCATTTT
CASSLEEQGPDQPQHF
>-|TRBD2|TRBV28|TRBJ2-3
TGTGCCAGCAGTTACCCCTTACTAGCGGGAGGGCCCCGCACAGATACGCAGTATTTT
CASSYPLLAGGPRTDTQYF
>-|-|TRBV7-8|TRBJ2-7
TGTGCCAGCAGCGGTGGGGACACAGCCTACGAGCAGTACTTC
CASSGGDTAYEQYF
>-|-|TRBV2|TRBJ2-1
TGTGCCAGCAGTGAAAGTGCGGGCCCATGGGGTGAGCAGTTCTTC
CASSESAGPWGEQFF
>-|TRBD1|TRBV5-1|TRBJ1-2
TGCGCCAGCAGCTTCCTGGACAGGGACATTTATGGCTACACCTTC
CASSFLDRDIYGYTF
>-|TRBD2|TRBV5-1|TRBJ2-3
TGCGCCAGCAGCTGGGGACCGGGACTAGCGAGAGATACGCAGTATTTT
CASSWGPGLARDTQYF
>-|-|TRBV30|TRBJ1-1
TGTGCCTGGAGTGTACAGTCTGCAGGGGAAAGGAGGACTGAGGACACTGAAGCTTTCTTT
CAWSVQSAGERRTEDTEAFF
>once|TRBD2|TRBV6-5|TRBJ2-1
TGTGCCAGCATTCGAGCGGGAGGTAGTGAGCAGTTCTTC
CASIRAGGSEQFF
>-|-|TRBV7-2|TRBJ2-7
TGTGCCAGCAGCTTACGGGACACCTCCTACGAGCAGTACTTC
CASSLRDTSYEQYF
>-|TRBD2|TRBV27|TRBJ2-7
TGTGCCAGCTCAACTCAGGGGCTAGCGGGAGGTCTCGCACACTACGAGCAGTACTTC
CASSTQGLAGGLAHYEQYF
>once|TRBD2|TRBV2|TRBJ2-3
TGTGCCAGCTTGGCTAGCGGGCCAGCCGCCCTGTGCACAGATACGCAGTATTTT
CASLASGPAALCTDTQYF
>-|-|TRBV25-1|TRBJ2-1
TGTGCCAGCGCCCGCCGGGTCAGGGGCACATTCAAATTCTTC
CASARRVRGTFKFF
>-|-|TRBV10-3|TRBJ2-7
TGTGCCATCAGTGAGTCGGACTTCCCCTTAACCCTCTACGAGCAGTACTTC
CAISESDFPLTLYEQYF